This passage covers 20 T cell receptor beta chains from one sample sequenced in a study of T cell repertoires in cytomegalovirus infection. Antigens of these TCRs are unknown. MiXCR, applied by TCRdb to the reads, yields one record per CDR3 protein. The sample yields 800,000 to 950,000 distinct CDR3 sequences, 32% seen once. This sample comprised cultured CD8+ T cells from PBMCs, obtained from culture after CMV antigen stimulation. The source is a human donor in good health (CMV status not recorded). Some clones in this sample may be carry-over from other donors' samples.

The chain uses TRBV9 and TRBJ2-7, with unresolved D. This CDR3 region has 13 residues. Germline lookup yields CDR1 SGDLS and CDR2 YYNGEE. Trimming took 3 bases from V and 3 from J, leaving 10 bases between them. The CDR3 bases are TGTGCCAGCAGCGGGGCACCGCACTACGAGCAGTACTTC. Residues: CASSGAPHYEQYF.

V gene TRBV18 combines with J gene TRBJ2-1; 9 bases agree with TRBD1. CDR1 KGHSH and CDR2 LQKENI come from the germline V gene. The CDR3 totals 16 residues. V lost 5 bases, J lost 9 bases, and 14 bases stayed unmatched. Written as DNA, the CDR3 is TGTGCCAGCTCAGTTGGGACAGGGAAAAACTACGGTGAGCAGTTCTTC. It is translated as CASSVGTGKNYGEQFF.

Ten or more counts support this clonotype. This chain joins TRBV7-3 and TRBJ2-2; TRBD2 is a possible D gene (6 bases). V was trimmed by 0 bases and J by 1 base, leaving 9 bases between them. There are 16 residues in the CDR3. CDR1 is SGHTA and CDR2 is FQGTGA in the germline V gene. Written as DNA, the CDR3 is TGTGCCAGCAGCTTAACGGCGCGGGGGAACACCGGGGAGCTGTTTTTT. Translating gives CASSLTARGNTGELFF.

This clonotype has just a few counts. The chain links TRBV20-1 to TRBJ1-5, with TRBD1 as a possible D gene (5 bases). This CDR3 has 14 residues. With 5 bases removed from V and 7 bases from J, the gap between germline ends came to 18 bases. Germline values: CDR1 DFQATT, CDR2 SNEGSKA (reference sequence). CDR3 amino acids: CSAGPRTKYQPQHF. The CDR3 DNA reads as TGCAGTGCTGGGCCCCGGACAAAATACCAGCCCCAGCATTTT.

Notes on this clonotype: A much larger clone differs by one base, so this may be a read error. The V gene is TRBV12-5, the J gene TRBJ2-1, with D unclear. V was shortened by 0 bases and J by 0 bases, with 15 bases between the two germline ends. Germline CDR1 and CDR2: LGHNT and FRNRAP. The CDR3 extends over 18 amino acids. CDR3 amino acids: CASGLVIVGDHSYNEQFF. Here the CDR3 DNA reads TGTGCTAGTGGTTTGGTAATAGTGGGCGACCACTCCTACAATGAGCAGTTCTTC.

The rearrangement uses TRBV7-8 and TRBJ1-5; D is uncertain. CDR3 size: 13 residues. V lost 1 base to trimming and J lost 7 bases, with 8 bases between them. Looked up from germline, CDR1 is SGHVS and CDR2 is FQNEAQ. The CDR3 coding sequence is TGTGCCAGCAGCTTAGACGGGAAGCAGCCCCAGCATTTT. Translating it yields CASSLDGKQPQHF.

The chain links TRBV27 to TRBJ1-6; no definite D call. CDR3 length: 12 residues. V was pared by 6 bases and J by 6 bases, with 6 bases between. CDR1 and CDR2 (germline): MNHEY, SMNVEV (reference sequence). The CDR3 sequence: CASSSFNSPLHF. CDR3 bases: TGTGCCAGCAGCTCTTTTAATTCACCCCTCCACTTT.

The V gene is TRBV7-2, the J gene TRBJ1-1; D call uncertain. The germline V gene has CDR1 SGHTA and CDR2 FQGNSA. V shed 5 bases and J shed 10 bases, with 14 bases lying between them. The CDR3 consists of 12 residues. Here the CDR3 DNA reads TGTGCCAGCAGCCCCGGAGCGCTGACAGCTTTCTTT. Residues: CASSPGALTAFF.

This clonotype was seen a handful of times. V and J are TRBV12-3 or TRBV12-4 and TRBJ2-6, with D possibly matching TRBD1 (7 bases). V was trimmed by 5 bases and J by 0 bases, leaving 14 bases between them. The CDR3 has 17 residues. The CDR3 bases are TGTGCCAGCAGTATGACAGGGAGGAGCTCTGGGGCCAACGTCCTGACTTTC. It yields the protein CASSMTGRSSGANVLTF.

This clonotype was seen more than once but under ten times. This chain joins TRBV6-5 and TRBJ2-1; D remains unclear. Germline CDR1 reads MNHEY; CDR2 reads SVGAGI. V gave up 2 bases and J gave up 0 bases, with 5 bases separating them. There are 14 residues in the CDR3. CDR3 sequence reads: CASSYGLSYNEQFF. As DNA, the CDR3 is TGTGCCAGCAGTTACGGTCTCTCCTACAATGAGCAGTTCTTC.

The rearrangement joins TRBV4-1 to TRBJ1-5; D call uncertain. Between the trimmed V and J ends, which lost 0 bases and 8 bases, there was a span of 11 bases. CDR3 length: 14 residues. Per the germline V gene, CDR1 is MGHRA and CDR2 is YSYEKL. The CDR3: CASSQDGSLEPQHF. The DNA for the CDR3 is TGCGCCAGCAGCCAAGATGGGAGTTTGGAGCCCCAGCATTTT.

The chain is built from TRBV7-8 and TRBJ2-7, with 10 bases that match TRBD1. This CDR3 region has 15 residues. V lost 5 bases, J lost 0 bases, and 4 bases stayed unmatched. Germline-derived CDR1 and CDR2 are SGHVS and FQNEAQ. The CDR3 sequence is CASSPGQGLSYEQYF. In DNA form, the CDR3 reads TGTGCCAGCAGCCCGGGACAGGGGCTCTCCTACGAGCAGTACTTC.

V usage is TRBV2 and J usage is TRBJ2-5; 7 nucleotides match TRBD2. The CDR3 sequence is 15 residues long. Germline CDR1 is SNHLY and CDR2 is FYNNEI. The V gene end was trimmed by 10 bases and the J gene end by 2 bases; junction bases not matched to a gene: 13. For the CDR3, the DNA is TGTGCCACCCATGCGTTACCGGGACTACAAGAGACCCAGTACTTC. Amino acid sequence: CATHALPGLQETQYF.

In its sample, this clonotype was seen a few times. The V call is TRBV6-1, the J call TRBJ2-7; 9 nucleotides line up with TRBD1. After removal of 5 bases from V and 4 bases from J, the junction contained 6 bases not matched to a gene. This CDR3 region has 14 residues. CDR1 and CDR2 from the germline V gene are MNHNS and SASEGT. The CDR3 is CASSKDRGGYEQYV. The CDR3 DNA reads TGTGCCAGCAGTAAAGACAGGGGGGGATACGAGCAGTACGTC.

This clonotype showed up many times. CDR3 bases: TGTGCCAGCAGCCAGTCTAGGGCCCCCCTTTACAATGAGCAGTTCTTC. As protein: CASSQSRAPLYNEQFF. The chain combines TRBV7-2 with TRBJ2-1; D is unclear. The CDR3 has 16 residues. Germline CDR1 SGHTA, CDR2 FQGNSA. Between the trimmed V and J ends, which lost 5 bases and 4 bases, there was a span of 18 bases.

This clonotype appeared a few times. The chain employs TRBV20-1 and TRBJ1-2; 7 bases line up with TRBD1. The ends lost 6 bases at V and 8 bases at J; junction bases unmatched: 21. Germline values: CDR1 DFQATT, CDR2 SNEGSKA (reference sequence). The CDR3 has 16 residues. The CDR3 DNA is TGCAGTGCCCTAGCCAACCTTCCACAGGGGAAAAAGGGCTACACCTTC. It translates to CSALANLPQGKKGYTF.

This clonotype was recorded once. The chain combines TRBV11-2 with TRBJ2-3; TRBD2 matches 8 bases. Germline-derived CDR1 and CDR2 are SGHAT and FQNNGV. The CDR3 extends over 15 amino acids. V trimming: 5 bases; J trimming: 1 base; junction bases outside the gene matches: 5. This chain's CDR3 is CASSPGGTRTDTQYF. CDR3 coding DNA: TGTGCCAGCAGCCCGGGGGGGACCCGCACAGATACGCAGTATTTT.

V gene TRBV28 combines with J gene TRBJ1-5, with D perhaps TRBD1 (5 bases). The CDR3 runs to 15 residues. Germline CDR1 MDHEN, CDR2 SYDVKM. V was shortened by 5 bases and J by 5 bases, with 16 bases between the two germline ends. The CDR3 coding sequence is TGTGCCAGCAGTCCGTGGGGGGGGGAAGATCAGCCCCAGCATTTT. It yields the protein CASSPWGGEDQPQHF. Based on the CDR3 plus reference TRBV28 and TRBJ1-5, the full variable domain is DVKVTQSSRYLVKRTGEKVFLECVQDMDHENMFWYRQDPGLGLRLIYFSYDVKMKEKGDIPEGYSVSREKKERFSLILESASTNQTSMYLCASSPWGGEDQPQHFGDGTRLSIL.

This clonotype was seen a handful of times. Here the CDR3 DNA reads TGTGCCAGCAGTTACTCGTCCTCGACAGGGGTTCCCTACGAGCAGTACGTC. Encoded protein: CASSYSSSTGVPYEQYV. V is TRBV6-5 and J is TRBJ2-7; 8 nucleotides line up with TRBD1. The CDR3 is 17 residues long. Losses at the gene ends were 0 bases for V and 2 bases for J; bases not matched to a gene: 9. From germline, CDR1 is MNHEY and CDR2 SVGAGI.

The chain combines TRBV2 with TRBJ2-3, with 8 positions matching TRBD1. The CDR3 totals 12 residues. V gave up 10 bases and J gave up 6 bases; unmatched junction bases: 6. Germline V gene lookup returns CDR1 SNHLY and CDR2 FYNNEI. The CDR3 nucleotides read TGTGCCACTAAGACAGGGGCGGATACGCAGTATTTT. This gives the protein CATKTGADTQYF. Full variable domain (outside the CDR3, taken from reference TRBV2 and TRBJ2-3): EPEVTQTPSHQVTQMGQEVILRCVPISNHLYFYWYRQILGQKVEFLVSFYNNEISEKSEIFDDQFSVERPDGSNFTLKIRSTKLEDSAMYFCATKTGADTQYFGPGTRLTVL.